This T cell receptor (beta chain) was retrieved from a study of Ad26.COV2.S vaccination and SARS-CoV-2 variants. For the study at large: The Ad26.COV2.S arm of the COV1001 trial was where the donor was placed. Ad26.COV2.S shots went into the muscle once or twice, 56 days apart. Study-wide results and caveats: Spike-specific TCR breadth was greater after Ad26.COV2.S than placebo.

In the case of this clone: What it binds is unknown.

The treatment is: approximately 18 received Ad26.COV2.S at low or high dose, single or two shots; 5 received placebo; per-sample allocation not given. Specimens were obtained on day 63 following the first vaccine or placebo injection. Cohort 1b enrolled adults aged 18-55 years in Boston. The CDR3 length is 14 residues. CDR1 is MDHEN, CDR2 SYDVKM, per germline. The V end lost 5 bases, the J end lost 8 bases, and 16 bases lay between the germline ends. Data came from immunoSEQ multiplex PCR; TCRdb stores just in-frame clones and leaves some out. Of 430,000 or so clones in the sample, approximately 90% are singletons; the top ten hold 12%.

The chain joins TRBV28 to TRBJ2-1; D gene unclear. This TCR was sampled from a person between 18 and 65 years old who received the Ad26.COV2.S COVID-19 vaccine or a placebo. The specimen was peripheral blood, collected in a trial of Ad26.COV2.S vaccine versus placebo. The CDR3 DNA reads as TGTGCCAGCAGTCTAACGAGGTCGCGTTATGAGCAGTTCTTC. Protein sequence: CASSLTRSRYEQFF.